These 16 T cell receptor beta chains were all obtained from the same sample, sequenced in a study of early T cells in non-severe SARS-CoV-2 infection. TCRdb re-called the 5' RACE reads with MiXCR, one entry per CDR3 protein. Of about 83,000 distinct CDR3 sequences listed, around 15% are singletons. Sequenced material: whole blood. The receptors derive from an adult who was a healthcare worker with PCR-confirmed SARS-CoV-2 infection or an uninfected control (not recorded which).

The chain is built from TRBV5-1 and TRBJ2-1, with 14 bases lining up with TRBD2. The J segment lost 7 bases and the V segment lost 0 bases, leaving 9 bases of the junction unmatched. The V gene's germline CDR1 is SGHRS and CDR2 YFSETQ. The CDR3 sequence is 18 residues long. The CDR3 nucleotides read TGCGCCAGCAGCTTGGCCGGGACTAGCGGGAGAAGGCGGAATGAGCAGTTCTTC. This gives the protein CASSLAGTSGRRRNEQFF.

This clonotype was picked up many times. The gene calls are TRBV6-1 and TRBJ1-1, with 9 bases fitting TRBD1. Trimming cost V 7 bases and J 4 bases; bases outside gene matches: 7. The CDR3 loop spans 14 amino acids. CDR1 MNHNS and CDR2 SASEGT come from the germline V gene. CDR3 in amino acids: CASTQGAHSTEAFF. The CDR3 coding sequence is TGTGCCAGCACACAGGGGGCGCATTCCACTGAAGCTTTCTTT.

This clonotype was found a few times. This chain connects TRBV12-3 or TRBV12-4 to TRBJ2-6; no clear D gene. This CDR3 is 18 amino acids long. Trimming shortened V by 8 bases and J by 0 bases, and 20 bases separated the two germline ends. The CDR3 coding sequence is TGTGCCAGCCTTCAACGGGTCAATCCCCTCTCTGGGGCCAACGTCCTGACTTTC. Protein sequence: CASLQRVNPLSGANVLTF.

This clonotype was recorded many times. The chain carries TRBV29-1 and TRBJ1-2; 7 bases are a match to TRBD1. Germline CDR1 and CDR2: SQVTM and ANQGSEA. V was pared by 6 bases and J by 5 bases, with 6 bases of the junction left unmatched. The CDR3 is 12 residues long. CDR3: CSVPGQMYGYTF. The CDR3 DNA sequence: TGCAGCGTGCCGGGACAGATGTATGGCTACACCTTC. The full variable domain, rest sourced from reference TRBV29-1 and TRBJ1-2, is SAVISQKPSRDICQRGTSLTIQCQVDSQVTMMFWYRQQPGQSLTLIATANQGSEATYESGFVIDKFPISRPNLTFSTLTVSNMSPEDSSIYLCSVPGQMYGYTFGSGTRLTVV.

The chain is built from TRBV10-3 and TRBJ2-5; D is possibly TRBD1 or TRBD2 (5 bases each). Per germline, CDR1 ENHRY and CDR2 SYGVKD. The germline V and J ends were trimmed by 3 bases and 4 bases, with 18 bases remaining between them. CDR3 length: 16 amino acids. In nucleotides, the CDR3 is TGTGCCATCAGTGACCGTAAAACCGGGGACGCAGAGACCCAGTACTTC. Translated, it gives CAISDRKTGDAETQYF.

This clonotype appeared a few times. The gene calls are TRBV7-8 and TRBJ2-1, with 8 bases aligning to TRBD2. Germline CDR1 reads SGHVS; CDR2 reads FQNEAQ. Trimming at V came to 5 bases and at J to 9 bases, leaving 12 bases not matched to a gene. This CDR3 contains 15 residues. CDR3 sequence (DNA): TGTGCCAGCAGCCACCCGACTAGCGCGGGGGGTGAGCAGTTCTTC. This codes for CASSHPTSAGGEQFF. Together with reference TRBV7-8 and TRBJ2-1, the CDR3 gives the full variable domain: GAGVSQSPRYKVAKRGQDVALRCDPISGHVSLFWYQQALGQGPEFLTYFQNEAQLDKSGLPSDRFFAERPEGSVSTLKIQRTQQEDSAVYLCASSHPTSAGGEQFFGPGTRLTVL.

This clonotype was observed a few times. This CDR3 is CASSEPSGGSDTQYF. The DNA for the CDR3 is TGCGCCAGCAGTGAACCTAGCGGGGGGTCCGATACGCAGTATTTT. The chain has TRBV10-2 and TRBJ2-3; 11 positions match TRBD2. The CDR3 has 15 residues. The V gene's germline CDR1 is WSHSY and CDR2 SAAADI. Trimming at V came to 3 bases and at J to 6 bases, leaving 5 bases not matched to a gene.

This clonotype was counted ten times or more. This rearrangement joins TRBV7-6 to TRBJ2-1, with D hard to call. The V and J ends lost 1 base and 8 bases respectively, with 12 bases between them. The germline V gene has CDR1 SGHVS and CDR2 FNYEAQ. There are 14 residues in the CDR3. CDR3 region: CASSLDVVRDEQFF. The CDR3, as DNA: TGTGCCAGCAGCTTAGACGTAGTCAGAGATGAGCAGTTCTTC.

The chain is built from TRBV27 and TRBJ2-7, with D unresolved. Trimming took 3 bases from V and 6 from J, leaving 15 bases between them. CDR1 and CDR2 from the germline V gene are MNHEY and SMNVEV (reference sequence). The length of the CDR3 is 14 residues. The CDR3 DNA sequence: TGTGCCAGCAGTTTCAGTTTGGGCGCCCCCGAGCAGTACTTC. Residues: CASSFSLGAPEQYF.

This clonotype was seen more than once but under ten times. V and J are TRBV28 and TRBJ2-7; 8 nucleotides align to TRBD2. Germline CDR1 reads MDHEN; CDR2 reads SYDVKM. CDR3 length: 14 amino acids. The trim removed 8 bases at V and 4 bases at J, leaving 10 bases unmatched. The CDR3 region is CASGGAGVVYEQYF. CDR3 sequence (DNA): TGTGCCAGCGGGGGAGCGGGAGTGGTGTACGAGCAGTACTTC.

Here the CDR3 reads CASSVGPGADTGELFF. The DNA of the CDR3 is TGTGCCAGCAGCGTAGGACCGGGAGCGGACACCGGGGAGCTGTTTTTT. The rearrangement uses TRBV9 and TRBJ2-2, with D tentatively TRBD2 (6 bases). CDR1 is SGDLS and CDR2 is YYNGEE in the germline V gene. The germline V and J ends were trimmed by 0 bases and 3 bases, with 12 bases remaining between them. The CDR3 consists of 16 residues.

The chain has TRBV29-1 and TRBJ2-7, with 12 bases that match TRBD1. The length of the CDR3 is 15 residues. V was pared by 4 bases and J by 5 bases, with 9 bases of the junction left unmatched. Germline V gene lookup returns CDR1 SQVTM and CDR2 ANQGSEA. CDR3 loop: CSVGPGQGAVNEQYF. The DNA for the CDR3 is TGCAGCGTTGGCCCGGGACAGGGGGCGGTCAACGAGCAGTACTTC.

The sample holds many counts of this clonotype. J is TRBJ1-2 and V is TRBV7-9, with D possibly being TRBD1 (5 bases). Germline values: CDR1 SEHNR, CDR2 FQNEAQ (reference sequence). The V and J ends lost 5 bases and 2 bases respectively, with 12 bases between them. This CDR3 spans 14 amino acids. The CDR3, as DNA: TGTGCCAGCAGCCCGCAGGGAGGAAACTATGGCTACACCTTC. Translation gives CASSPQGGNYGYTF.

The chain recombines TRBV29-1 with TRBJ1-1; no clear D gene. CDR1 is SQVTM and CDR2 is ANQGSEA in the germline V gene. This CDR3 has 10 residues. The V end lost 3 bases, the J end lost 7 bases, and 6 bases lay between the germline ends. Here the CDR3 DNA reads TGCAGCGTTGAGGTCTATGAAGCTTTCTTT. Translated: CSVEVYEAFF.

This clonotype was counted ten times or more. CDR3 amino acids: CASSPRGDTQYF. CDR3 DNA sequence: TGTGCCAGCAGCCCTCGTGGAGATACGCAGTATTTT. The J gene is TRBJ2-3, the V gene TRBV11-3; no reliable D call. Deletions cut 5 bases from V and 5 bases from J, with 8 bases between. Germline CDR1 is SGHNT and CDR2 is YENEEA. CDR3 length: 12 amino acids.

This clonotype occurred a few times. The chain combines TRBV29-1 with TRBJ2-1, with 7 bases aligning to TRBD2. The germline gives CDR1 SQVTM, CDR2 ANQGSEA. The CDR3 runs 14 residues. Unmatched junction bases numbered 5, after V lost 1 base and J lost 5 bases. The DNA for the CDR3 is TGCAGCGTTGAAGGCCGGGACTACCACAATGAGCAGTTCTTC. It translates to CSVEGRDYHNEQFF.